Presented here are 18 T cell receptor beta chains from one specimen sequenced in a study of monozygotic twins with inflammatory bowel disease. Reanalyzing the 5' RACE reads, TCRdb keeps one entry per CDR3 protein, without DNA. The sample shows 40,000 to 45,000 distinct CDR3 sequences, and roughly 4.8% sits with its ten largest clones. Sequencing was done on a sample of blood. The receptors shown here come from a human donor with ulcerative colitis or Crohn's disease, or a healthy co-twin of an affected twin (not recorded which).

The CDR3 loop reads CASSFRLAGADTQYF. The V gene is TRBV7-6, the J gene TRBJ2-3; there is no DNA to check the TCRdb D call of TRBD2. Germline V lookup: CDR1 SGHVS, CDR2 FNYEAQ. There are 15 residues in the CDR3.

J is TRBJ1-5 and V is TRBV6-4; TCRdb picks TRBD1, but there is no DNA to check that call. The germline V gene encodes CDR1 MRHNA and CDR2 SNTAGT. The CDR3 covers 16 residues. The chain's CDR3 is CASSDSTTGGNQPQHF.

This chain's CDR3 is CSAKKQGWENEQFF. This chain uses TRBV20-1 with TRBJ2-1; TCRdb designates TRBD1, a call that cannot be tested without DNA. The CDR3 contains 14 residues. CDR1 DFQATT and CDR2 SNEGSKA come from the germline V gene (reference sequence).

The V and J genes are TRBV6-5 and TRBJ2-7; there is no DNA to check the TCRdb D call of TRBD2. Per germline, CDR1 MNHEY and CDR2 SVGAGI. This CDR3 spans 16 amino acids. The CDR3 is CASSPGFLAGVDEQYF.

V usage is TRBV5-1 and J usage is TRBJ1-2. The CDR3 covers 15 residues. The germline V gene has CDR1 SGHRS and CDR2 YFSETQ. This CDR3 reads CASSSARQLNYGYTF.

The V and J genes are TRBV7-9 and TRBJ1-4. The germline V gene has CDR1 SEHNR and CDR2 FQNEAQ (reference sequence). There are 14 residues in the CDR3. CDR3 residues: CASSSRGQGEKLFF.

V is TRBV29-1 and J is TRBJ2-1; TCRdb picks TRBD1, but there is no DNA to check that call. The CDR3 has 15 amino acids. CDR1 SQVTM and CDR2 ANQGSEA come from the germline V gene. The CDR3 loop reads CSVGLGGSSYNEQFF.

The rearrangement uses TRBV20-1 and TRBJ1-6. The CDR3 contains 16 residues. Per the germline V gene, CDR1 is DFQATT and CDR2 is SNEGSKA (reference sequence). The CDR3 reads CSARKPSPSPNSPLHF.

The chain couples TRBV29-1 to TRBJ2-3; the TCRdb D gene call, TRBD1, has no DNA to confirm it. The CDR3 contains 14 residues. Germline CDR1 and CDR2: SQVTM and ANQGSEA. CDR3 loop: CSVEGDGGTDTQYF.

The chain uses TRBV5-1 and TRBJ2-6. Germline CDR1 is SGHRS and CDR2 is YFSETQ. This CDR3 has 15 amino acids. The CDR3 reads CANRKPASGANVLTF.

J is TRBJ2-3 and V is TRBV5-1; TCRdb's assignment of TRBD1 cannot be checked, as there is no DNA. Germline V gives CDR1 SGHRS, CDR2 YFSETQ. This CDR3 is built from 17 residues. CDR3 residues: CASSLGLRAGPTDTQYF.

The chain combines TRBV12-3 or TRBV12-4 with TRBJ2-2. The CDR3 has 16 amino acids. CDR3 loop: CASSSERGMDTGELFF.

The V and J genes are TRBV20-1 and TRBJ2-5; TCRdb designates TRBD1, a call that cannot be tested without DNA. This CDR3 is built from 13 residues. Germline V gene sequence: CDR1 DFQATT, CDR2 SNEGSKA (reference sequence). The CDR3 loop reads CSAWGFAKKTQYF.

The V gene is TRBV7-9, the J gene TRBJ2-7; absent DNA, TCRdb's TRBD1 call cannot be checked. Looked up from germline, CDR1 is SEHNR and CDR2 is FQNEAQ (reference sequence). The CDR3 sequence is 14 residues long. The CDR3 region is CASSLDQGRGEQYF.

CDR3 loop: CSASRQGSTNEKLFF. The V gene is TRBV20-1, the J gene TRBJ1-4; without DNA, the TCRdb call of TRBD1 cannot be checked. The CDR3 is 15 amino acids. Germline assignment: CDR1 DFQATT and CDR2 SNEGSKA (reference sequence).

The chain carries TRBV3-1 and TRBJ2-1; TCRdb's D call of TRBD1 is untestable without DNA. From germline, CDR1 is LGHDT and CDR2 YNNKEL (reference sequence). The CDR3 has 16 residues. CDR3 residues: CASSQEGAAGVNEQFF.

This chain connects TRBV5-1 to TRBJ1-3. CDR1 is SGHRS, CDR2 YFSETQ, per germline. This CDR3 has 15 amino acids. The CDR3 spells CASSPLPASGNTIYF.

The chain combines TRBV10-3 with TRBJ2-7; TCRdb gives TRBD1 as the D gene, but with no DNA this cannot be confirmed. The CDR3 extends over 14 amino acids. Germline V gene data show CDR1 as ENHRY and CDR2 as SYGVKD. The CDR3 loop reads CAITNREWDYEQYF.